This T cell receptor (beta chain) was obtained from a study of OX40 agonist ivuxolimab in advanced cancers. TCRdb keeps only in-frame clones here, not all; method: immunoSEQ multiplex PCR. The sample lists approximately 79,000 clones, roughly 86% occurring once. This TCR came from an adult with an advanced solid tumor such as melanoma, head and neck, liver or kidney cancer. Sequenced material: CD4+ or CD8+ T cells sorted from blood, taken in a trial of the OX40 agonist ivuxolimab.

The CDR3 DNA is TGCGCCAGCAGCCAATCAGCTAGGCGGGATACGCAGTATTTT. It yields the protein CASSQSARRDTQYF. The chain has TRBV4-1 and TRBJ2-3; D ambiguous. CDR3 length: 14 residues. From germline, CDR1 is MGHRA and CDR2 YSYEKL. Deletions cut 2 bases from V and 6 bases from J, with 12 bases between.